Included here is one T cell receptor (beta chain) sequence, with context. Its antigen is currently unknown. These data belong to a study of shared clonotypes between healthy human individuals. Source study methods: Owing to the provision of junction-only sequences devoid of quality scores by immunoSEQ, filtering differed. TCRdb's table, derived via immunoSEQ multiplex PCR, lists solely in-frame clones and lacks some. V and J calls plus clone size are reproduced from that table; the DNA served to infer D and trimming. Of about 680,000 clones in the sample, around 67% were seen once. The CDR3 runs to 15 residues. Germline lookup yields CDR1 MGHRA and CDR2 YSYEKL. The germline V and J ends were trimmed by 2 bases and 3 bases, with 13 bases remaining between them. Whole-study results and caveats: For naive CD4 cells, roughly 4.6% of clonotypes were shared across a handful of donors. Only a few donors were included, so the genetic and exposure-history diversity represented was limited.

This receptor was taken from a woman aged 25 to 45 in good health. Sequencing used memory CD4+ T cells sorted from blood. Subset described: CD45RA-negative fraction. The chain joins TRBV4-1 to TRBJ1-2, with D uncertain. CDR3 sequence reads: CASSQRLGLDYGYTF. The CDR3 nucleotides read TGCGCCAGCAGCCAACGATTAGGGTTGGACTATGGCTACACCTTC.